Listed here are 27 T cell receptor beta chains from one sample, sequenced in a study of blood T cell repertoires in COVID-19. Method: immunoSEQ multiplex PCR; TCRdb's copy keeps in-frame clones and lacks some. The top ten hold 1.9% of the sample, which has 250,000 to 300,000 clones, over 75% seen once. The specimen sequenced was PBMCs or T cells enriched from blood (not recorded which). The receptors stem from a woman between 45 and 65 years old who had recovered from COVID-19.

This chain connects TRBV19 to TRBJ1-5; 9 nucleotides line up with TRBD1. The CDR3 extends over 14 amino acids. Germline trimming cut 6 bases from V and 6 bases from J; bases unmatched to any gene: 6. Per germline, CDR1 LNHDA and CDR2 SQIVND (reference sequence). Here the CDR3 DNA reads TGTGCCAGTAGCGACAGGGGGTATGGTCAGCCCCAGCATTTT. Its translation: CASSDRGYGQPQHF.

For the CDR3, the DNA is TGTGCCAGCAGCTCCTTTTCCTCTAGCGGGAGGTACAATGAGCAGTTCTTC. Protein: CASSSFSSSGRYNEQFF. The rearrangement joins TRBV11-2 to TRBJ2-1; 11 bases line up with TRBD2. J was trimmed by 4 bases and V by 4 bases; bases with no gene match: 9. CDR3 length: 17 amino acids. The V gene's germline CDR1 is SGHAT and CDR2 FQNNGV.

The chain combines TRBV19 with TRBJ2-1, with 10 bases that match TRBD2. Trimming removed 3 bases from V and 8 bases from J; junction bases left unmatched: 7. From germline, CDR1 is LNHDA and CDR2 SQIVND (reference sequence). The CDR3 covers 15 residues. In DNA form, the CDR3 reads TGTGCCAGTAGTATCGGAGCGGGAGGGTTCTATGAGCAGTTCTTC. The encoded protein is CASSIGAGGFYEQFF.

As DNA, the CDR3 is TGTGCCAGCAGCTTGGTAGTTCCCGCCGGGGAGCTGTTTTTT. Residues: CASSLVVPAGELFF. The rearrangement joins TRBV5-6 to TRBJ2-2; D is unclear. V was clipped by 0 bases and J by 6 bases, with 9 bases between them. The CDR3 runs to 14 residues. The germline V gene has CDR1 SGHDT and CDR2 YYEEEE.

The CDR3 nucleotides are TGTGCCAGCAGCCCTCGCAGGGCACTACGATCTCGGGTGTGTTACGAGCAGTACTTC. Translated: CASSPRRALRSRVCYEQYF. The chain uses TRBV21-1 and TRBJ2-7; the table's D call of TRBD1 was not tested on the DNA. TRBV21-1 is given as a pseudogene. This CDR3 contains 19 residues.

The chain couples TRBV6-4 to TRBJ2-7, with D possibly TRBD1 on 5 matching bases. Germline V lookup: CDR1 MRHNA, CDR2 SNTAGT. V shed 2 bases and J shed 6 bases, with 17 bases lying between them. The CDR3 is made up of 15 amino acids. CDR3 in amino acids: CASSDPPTEEREQYF. The CDR3 DNA reads TGTGCCAGCAGTGACCCTCCGACAGAGGAACGCGAGCAGTACTTC.

The V and J genes are TRBV11-2 and TRBJ2-5; 11 positions agree with TRBD2. The CDR3 has 16 residues. Per germline, CDR1 SGHAT and CDR2 FQNNGV. Losses at the gene ends were 1 base for V and 4 bases for J; bases not matched to a gene: 5. The CDR3 protein is CASSLVPTSGRETQYF. CDR3 bases: TGTGCCAGCAGCTTAGTTCCAACTAGCGGGAGAGAGACCCAGTACTTC.

V is TRBV3-1 (or the pseudogene TRBV3-2) and J is TRBJ2-3, with D hard to call. The germline V and J ends were trimmed by 1 base and 6 bases, with 8 bases remaining between them. This CDR3 is built from 13 residues. Per the germline V gene, CDR1 is LGHDT and CDR2 is YNNKEL (reference sequence). In DNA, the CDR3 is TGTGCCAGCAGCCAAGTAGAATCCGATACGCAGTATTTT. This sequence encodes CASSQVESDTQYF.

The V gene is TRBV2, the J gene TRBJ1-5, with 9 bases fitting TRBD1. The V gene end was trimmed by 4 bases and the J gene end by 2 bases; junction bases not matched to a gene: 3. Per germline, CDR1 SNHLY and CDR2 FYNNEI. This CDR3 is built from 15 residues. CDR3 protein: CASSADRGGNQPQHF. CDR3 DNA: TGTGCCAGCAGTGCGGACAGGGGTGGCAATCAGCCCCAGCATTTT.

The V call is TRBV15, the J call TRBJ2-7, with 9 nucleotides matching TRBD1. Germline V lookup: CDR1 LNHNV, CDR2 YYDKDF (reference sequence). Trimming at V came to 6 bases and at J to 4 bases, leaving 4 bases not matched to a gene. This CDR3 is 13 amino acids long. The chain's CDR3 is CATRDRGGYEQYF. CDR3 coding DNA: TGTGCCACCAGAGACAGGGGGGGGTACGAGCAGTACTTC.

The chain combines TRBV27 with TRBJ2-7; perhaps TRBD1 as D (5 bases). Germline CDR1 MNHEY, CDR2 SMNVEV (reference sequence). The CDR3 is made up of 14 amino acids. The V end was cut by 6 bases, the J end by 2 bases, with 14 bases between. In DNA form, the CDR3 reads TGTGCCAGCAGGATGACAGACCTAACCTACGAGCAGTACTTC. The encoded protein is CASRMTDLTYEQYF.

The chain uses TRBV11-2 and TRBJ1-2; D might be TRBD1 (6 bases). V shed 0 bases and J shed 8 bases, with 10 bases lying between them. Germline values: CDR1 SGHAT, CDR2 FQNNGV. CDR3 length: 13 residues. The CDR3 reads CASSLEWGQGYTF. In DNA, the CDR3 is TGTGCCAGCAGCTTAGAATGGGGGCAGGGCTACACCTTC.

The V call is TRBV28, the J call TRBJ1-1; 10 nucleotides match TRBD1. CDR3 length: 16 amino acids. The V gene's germline CDR1 is MDHEN and CDR2 SYDVKM. Trimming removed 4 bases from V and 0 bases from J; junction bases left unmatched: 5. CDR3 region: CASSSWDRGLNTEAFF. In DNA, the CDR3 is TGTGCCAGCAGTTCCTGGGACAGGGGATTGAACACTGAAGCTTTCTTT.

This clone was detected once. V and J are TRBV5-4 and TRBJ2-2; TRBD2 aligns across 11 bases. J lost 7 bases, V lost 4 bases, and 9 bases had no gene match. Germline V gene data show CDR1 as SGHNT and CDR2 as YYREEE (reference sequence). The CDR3 consists of 16 residues. The CDR3 here is CASSRIAGGTDGELFF. Here the CDR3 DNA reads TGTGCCAGCAGCCGAATAGCGGGAGGGACAGACGGGGAGCTGTTTTTT.

The chain couples TRBV5-1 to TRBJ2-5; TRBD2 matches at 7 bases. Germline values: CDR1 SGHRS, CDR2 YFSETQ. This CDR3 spans 13 amino acids. The V gene end was trimmed by 2 bases and the J gene end by 4 bases; junction bases not matched to a gene: 2. CDR3 sequence reads: CASSFGRRETQYF. CDR3 sequence (DNA): TGCGCCAGCAGCTTCGGGAGGAGAGAGACCCAGTACTTC.

Of note for this clone: One end of the junction is discordant with germline, which a read error may explain. V usage is TRBV7-7 and J usage is TRBJ2-1; 8 nucleotides agree with TRBD2. The CDR3 has 15 amino acids. Germline V gene sequence: CDR1 SSHAT, CDR2 FNYEAQ (reference sequence). The chain's CDR3 is CASSLVRGGYNEQFF. CDR3 in DNA: TGTGCTAGCAGCTTAGTCCGGGGGGGATACAATGAGCAGTTCTTC. Together with reference TRBV7-7 and TRBJ2-1, the CDR3 gives the full variable domain: GAGVSQSPRYKVTKRGQDVTLRCDPISSHATLYWYQQALGQGPEFLTYFNYEAQPDKSGLPSDRFSAERPEGSISTLTIQRTEQRDSAMYRCASSLVRGGYNEQFFGPGTRLTVL.

This clone showed up just a few times. CDR3 in amino acids: CASREQEGYGYTF. The CDR3 nucleotides read TGTGCCAGCAGAGAGCAGGAAGGCTATGGCTACACCTTC. The V and J genes are TRBV2 and TRBJ1-2; D is undetermined. The CDR3 consists of 13 residues. V was shortened by 6 bases and J by 4 bases, with 12 bases between the two germline ends. Germline-derived CDR1 and CDR2 are SNHLY and FYNNEI.

This clone has more than one count but fewer than ten. The rearrangement uses TRBV6-5 and TRBJ2-7; perhaps TRBD1 as D (6 bases). The ends were cut back, 8 bases at V and 4 bases at J, with 21 bases in the middle. Germline CDR1 reads MNHEY; CDR2 reads SVGAGI. This CDR3 is 15 amino acids long. The CDR3 DNA is TGTGCCAGCGGCCTGAGGGGGAAAGTCTTATACGAGCAGTACTTC. Translation gives CASGLRGKVLYEQYF.

V usage is TRBV7-8 and J usage is TRBJ1-3, with D maybe TRBD1 (6 bases). With 5 bases removed from V and 0 bases from J, the gap between germline ends came to 8 bases. The germline V gene has CDR1 SGHVS and CDR2 FQNEAQ. The CDR3 runs to 14 residues. CDR3 sequence reads: CASSPRGSGNTIYF. The CDR3 DNA sequence: TGTGCCAGCAGCCCCAGGGGCTCTGGAAACACCATATATTTT.

This rearrangement joins TRBV5-1 to TRBJ1-5; TRBD1 matches 7 bases. The CDR3 totals 15 residues. Losses at the gene ends were 0 bases for V and 7 bases for J; bases not matched to a gene: 7. Germline assignment: CDR1 SGHRS and CDR2 YFSETQ. CDR3 DNA sequence: TGCGCCAGCAGCTTGGAGGGGGCGCAGGGGCAGCCCCAGCATTTT. It translates to CASSLEGAQGQPQHF.

This rearrangement joins TRBV6-1 to TRBJ1-2; D is perhaps TRBD1 (6 bases). CDR1 and CDR2 from the germline V gene are MNHNS and SASEGT. This CDR3 spans 15 amino acids. Trimming took off 3 bases at V and 4 bases at J, with 15 bases between the two ends. Here the CDR3 reads CASSEVGAGGYGYTF. CDR3 DNA: TGTGCCAGCAGTGAGGTGGGGGCCGGTGGCTATGGCTACACCTTC.

The rearrangement joins TRBV30 to TRBJ1-3, with D tentatively TRBD1 (5 bases). With 5 bases removed from V and 1 base from J, the gap between germline ends came to 12 bases. Per germline, CDR1 GTSNPN and CDR2 SVGIG (reference sequence). There are 14 residues in the CDR3. The CDR3 spells CAWQQARSGNTIYF. The CDR3 bases are TGTGCCTGGCAACAGGCCAGATCTGGAAACACCATATATTTT.

The rearrangement uses TRBV5-1 and TRBJ2-6; D gene ambiguous. The V end was cut by 6 bases, the J end by 1 base, with 8 bases between. Germline V gene sequence: CDR1 SGHRS, CDR2 YFSETQ. This CDR3 spans 14 amino acids. The CDR3 region has the DNA TGCGCCAGCACTGAGTGGTCTGGGGCCAACGTCCTGACTTTC. Residues: CASTEWSGANVLTF.

This clone occurred once. The chain joins TRBV6-1 to TRBJ2-4, with TRBD2 as a possible D gene (6 bases). The CDR3 sequence is 17 residues long. Germline CDR1 and CDR2: MNHNS and SASEGT. The germline V and J ends were trimmed by 2 bases and 1 base, with 15 bases remaining between them. CDR3 in DNA: TGTGCCAGCAGTGAAACAAAACTAGCCCGGGCCAAAAACATTCAGTACTTC. Protein sequence: CASSETKLARAKNIQYF.

The chain is built from TRBV7-2 and TRBJ2-4; TRBD1 matches at 9 bases. Germline CDR1 and CDR2: SGHTA and FQGNSA. Trimming removed 4 bases from V and 6 bases from J; junction bases left unmatched: 4. The CDR3 totals 14 residues. The CDR3 protein is CASSSRDRANIQYF. The DNA for the CDR3 is TGTGCCAGCAGCTCCCGGGACAGGGCAAACATTCAGTACTTC. Full variable domain (outside the CDR3, taken from reference TRBV7-2 and TRBJ2-4): GAGVSQSPSNKVTEKGKDVELRCDPISGHTALYWYRQSLGQGLEFLIYFQGNSAPDKSGLPSDRFSAERTGGSVSTLTIQRTQQEDSAVYLCASSSRDRANIQYFGAGTRLSVL.

The CDR3 here is CASSPRDSYEQYF. In DNA form, the CDR3 reads TGTGCCAGCAGTCCGCGGGACAGCTACGAGCAGTACTTC. J is TRBJ2-7 and V is TRBV12-3 or TRBV12-4; a weak D match, TRBD1 (7 bases). The V and J ends lost 5 bases and 3 bases respectively, with 11 bases between them. The CDR3 sequence is 13 residues long.

A single count supports this clone. V gene TRBV19 combines with J gene TRBJ1-1, with D perhaps TRBD1 (5 bases). There are 12 residues in the CDR3. V dropped 4 bases and J dropped 11 bases, with 14 bases sitting between them. CDR1 is LNHDA, CDR2 SQIVND, per germline (reference sequence). CDR3 protein: CASSTRSRVAFF. CDR3 coding DNA: TGTGCCAGTAGTACCCGGAGCAGGGTCGCTTTCTTT.